What follows are 10 T cell receptor beta chains derived from one specimen sequenced in a study of technical replicates of blood from four donors (dated by TCRdb to about 2017). The library was obtained by the immunoSEQ multiplex PCR assay. As stored in TCRdb, this immuneACCESS dataset retains in-frame rearrangements with V and J assigned. A fraction of the clones does not appear; measured against another copy, unresolved V genes explain less than half of the discrepancy, and the remainder lacks a known reason. This sample is represented by under 100,000 clones; 90% to 97% of them were singletons. About 0.3% of the sample is held by the ten biggest clonotypes. Material: T cells isolated from PBMCs. The receptors originated from a human donor in good health.

J is TRBJ2-7 and V is TRBV10-1; 8 nucleotides agree with TRBD1. In germline, CDR1 is WNHNN, CDR2 SYGVQD (reference sequence). The CDR3 has 13 residues. Unmatched junction bases numbered 1, after V lost 4 bases and J lost 2 bases. The DNA for the CDR3 is TGCGCCAGCAGTGGACAGGGGACCTACGAGCAGTACTTC. It is translated as CASSGQGTYEQYF.

The chain recombines TRBV4-1 with TRBJ2-3, with 10 bases matching TRBD2. Germline V lookup: CDR1 MGHRA, CDR2 YSYEKL. The V gene end was trimmed by 4 bases and the J gene end by 6 bases; junction bases not matched to a gene: 16. The CDR3 loop spans 18 amino acids. The chain's CDR3 is CASSPILAGTGLVDTQYF. The CDR3, as DNA: TGCGCCAGCAGCCCGATACTAGCGGGAACCGGGTTGGTCGATACGCAGTATTTT.

The CDR3: CASSGTDYEQYF. CDR3 coding DNA: TGTGCCAGCAGTGGGACAGATTACGAGCAGTACTTC. The chain joins TRBV2 to TRBJ2-7; tentatively, D is TRBD1 (6 bases). The CDR3 contains 12 residues. V lost 4 bases and J lost 4, with 8 bases in between. The germline V gene has CDR1 SNHLY and CDR2 FYNNEI.

V is TRBV4-2 and J is TRBJ1-3, with 9 nucleotides matching TRBD1. This CDR3 spans 16 amino acids. V lost 0 bases to trimming and J lost 4 bases; unmatched junction nucleotides: 4. In germline, CDR1 is LGHNA, CDR2 YNFKEQ. The CDR3 coding sequence is TGTGCCAGCAGCCAAGATGGGACAGGGTCGGGAAACACCATATATTTT. Its protein is CASSQDGTGSGNTIYF.

A few counts support this clone. The V and J genes are TRBV30 and TRBJ2-7; D is perhaps TRBD1 (6 bases). The ends were cut back, 3 bases at V and 6 bases at J, with 12 bases in the middle. This CDR3 is 12 amino acids long. The germline V gene has CDR1 GTSNPN and CDR2 SVGIG (reference sequence). CDR3 region: CAWRLQGSEQYF. The DNA of the CDR3 is TGTGCCTGGAGACTTCAGGGGTCCGAGCAGTACTTC.

This chain connects TRBV4-1 to TRBJ1-5, with D uncertain. V was trimmed by 3 bases and J by 1 base, leaving 10 bases between them. This CDR3 has 15 residues. Germline lookup yields CDR1 MGHRA and CDR2 YSYEKL. The CDR3 bases are TGCGCCAGCAGCCACCTAGAAGGCAGCAATCAGCCCCAGCATTTT. Translating gives CASSHLEGSNQPQHF.

The V gene is TRBV18, the J gene TRBJ2-3, with D tentatively TRBD1 (5 bases). From germline, CDR1 is KGHSH and CDR2 LQKENI. V lost 3 bases to trimming and J lost 4 bases, with 5 bases between them. CDR3 length: 12 residues. CDR3 sequence reads: CASSPTADTQYF. The CDR3, as DNA: TGTGCCAGCTCACCGACAGCAGATACGCAGTATTTT.

The chain joins TRBV27 to TRBJ1-4, with TRBD1 as a possible D gene (6 bases). From germline, CDR1 is MNHEY and CDR2 SMNVEV (reference sequence). The V end was cut by 6 bases, the J end by 0 bases, with 8 bases between. The CDR3 has 14 residues. The chain's CDR3 is CASSWTATNEKLFF. The CDR3 coding sequence is TGTGCCAGCAGCTGGACAGCAACTAATGAAAAACTGTTTTTT.

In nucleotides, the CDR3 is TGCGCCAGCAGCTTTTCCCAGGCAGGCATAGGGGCCAACGTCCTGACTTTC. As protein: CASSFSQAGIGANVLTF. This chain connects TRBV5-1 to TRBJ2-6; D is undetermined. In germline, CDR1 is SGHRS, CDR2 YFSETQ. The CDR3 has 17 amino acids. V shed 2 bases and J shed 4 bases, with 16 bases lying between them.

The chain links TRBV30 to TRBJ2-3; D call uncertain. The V end lost 0 bases, the J end lost 0 bases, and 16 bases lay between the germline ends. This CDR3 contains 17 residues. Germline V lookup: CDR1 GTSNPN, CDR2 SVGIG (reference sequence). CDR3 region: CAWSVIIPGSSTDTQYF. The CDR3 DNA is TGTGCCTGGAGTGTAATAATACCGGGTTCTAGCACAGATACGCAGTATTTT.